The next 20 T cell receptor beta chains were all read from a single sample in a study of cytomegalovirus exposure and HLA in healthy donors (dated by TCRdb to 2016 to 2017). The receptor library was made with the immunoSEQ multiplex PCR assay. TCRdb stores this immuneACCESS table with in-frame sequences only. Part of the clones is absent; in the studies checked, under half of the shortfall reflects unresolved V genes, and no reason is known for the rest. The sample yields some 140,000 clones; 85% to 90% were counted once. Of the sample, 2% to 2.5% falls within the top ten clones. The sequencing input was PBMCs. Source of these receptors: a human donor in good health.

This chain uses TRBV5-1 with TRBJ2-5; 10 nucleotides line up with TRBD1. CDR3 length: 16 residues. V shed 1 base, J shed 3 bases, and the junction held 6 bases outside the gene matches. Germline-derived CDR1 and CDR2 are SGHRS and YFSETQ. The CDR3 sequence: CASSLPTGTGEETQYF. The CDR3 nucleotides are TGCGCCAGCAGCTTGCCTACCGGGACAGGGGAAGAGACCCAGTACTTC.

V usage is TRBV5-4 and J usage is TRBJ1-3; possible D gene TRBD1, 5 bases. Trimming removed 4 bases from V and 0 bases from J, with 17 bases in between. This CDR3 contains 17 residues. CDR1 is SGHNT and CDR2 is YYREEE in the germline V gene (reference sequence). The DNA for the CDR3 is TGTGCCAGCAGCCCGGGCTTTCGGGGGAGCTCTGGAAACACCATATATTTT. Translated, it gives CASSPGFRGSSGNTIYF.

This sequence joins TRBV6-6 and TRBJ2-5; TRBD2 is a possible D gene (5 bases). CDR3 length: 13 residues. V lost 6 bases and J lost 2, with 10 bases in between. CDR1 is MNHNY and CDR2 is SVGAGI in the germline V gene (reference sequence). DNA of the CDR3: TGTGCCAGCAGGTGGACTTCTCAAGAGACCCAGTACTTC. Amino acids: CASRWTSQETQYF.

The chain has TRBV5-1 and TRBJ2-2, with D possibly TRBD1 on 6 matching bases. Germline V lookup: CDR1 SGHRS, CDR2 YFSETQ. The CDR3 is 15 residues long. V was trimmed by 3 bases and J by 2 bases, leaving 11 bases between them. The CDR3 sequence is CASSSRGANTGELFF. CDR3 DNA: TGCGCCAGCAGCTCCAGGGGTGCCAACACCGGGGAGCTGTTTTTT. The full variable domain, in which reference TRBV5-1 and TRBJ2-2 provide the parts outside the CDR3, is KAGVTQTPRYLIKTRGQQVTLSCSPISGHRSVSWYQQTPGQGLQFLFEYFSETQRNKGNFPGRFSGRQFSNSRSEMNVSTLELGDSALYLCASSSRGANTGELFFGEGSRLTVL.

V is TRBV6-5 and J is TRBJ2-6; 7 bases fit TRBD2. Germline loops: CDR1 MNHEY, CDR2 SVGAGI. The CDR3 spans 15 residues. J gave up 4 bases and V 6 bases, and 6 bases lay outside the gene matches. CDR3 sequence reads: CASSRRGGGANVLTF. The CDR3 nucleotides are TGTGCCAGCAGCCGTCGGGGAGGGGGGGCCAACGTCCTGACTTTC.

The V gene is TRBV18, the J gene TRBJ2-7, with a tentative D call TRBD1 (7 bases). Trimming took off 3 bases at V and 3 bases at J, with 18 bases between the two ends. Germline V lookup: CDR1 KGHSH, CDR2 LQKENI. The CDR3 length is 16 residues. For the CDR3, the DNA is TGTGCCAGCTCACCGGGGGGACAGTTCCTACACTACGAGCAGTACTTC. It codes for CASSPGGQFLHYEQYF.

In its sample, this clone was seen once. The V gene is TRBV6-4, the J gene TRBJ2-1; 10 nucleotides match TRBD2. After removal of 6 bases from V and 7 bases from J, the junction contained 9 bases not matched to a gene. The CDR3 loop spans 15 amino acids. Germline V lookup: CDR1 MRHNA, CDR2 SNTAGT. In nucleotides, the CDR3 is TGTGCCAGCAGCGTGCTAGCGGGAGATAGGAATGAGCAGTTCTTC. Translation: CASSVLAGDRNEQFF.

This chain joins TRBV6-1 and TRBJ1-2; D is perhaps TRBD1 (6 bases). CDR1 is MNHNS and CDR2 is SASEGT in the germline V gene. This CDR3 has 13 residues. Trimming took off 8 bases at V and 4 bases at J, with 14 bases between the two ends. Here the CDR3 reads CASPTGRGYGYTF. The CDR3 DNA is TGTGCCAGCCCCACAGGGAGGGGCTATGGCTACACCTTC.

The J gene is TRBJ2-5, the V gene TRBV7-2; weak D call: TRBD1 (5 bases). CDR3 length equals 13 residues. Germline assignment: CDR1 SGHTA and CDR2 FQGNSA. V lost 5 bases and J 5 bases, leaving 12 bases between the germline ends. CDR3 amino acids: CASSLRGAETQYF. Written as DNA, the CDR3 is TGTGCCAGCAGCCTAAGGGGTGCTGAGACCCAGTACTTC.

The chain employs TRBV5-1 and TRBJ2-3; 9 bases are shared with TRBD2. The CDR3 length is 17 residues. V lost 4 bases and J lost 1; bases outside the gene matches: 10. Germline-derived CDR1 and CDR2 are SGHRS and YFSETQ. CDR3 sequence reads: CASSGIGTSRRTDTQYF. The CDR3 bases are TGCGCCAGCAGCGGCATAGGGACTAGCCGACGCACAGATACGCAGTATTTT.

The chain recombines TRBV30 with TRBJ1-2; no reliable D call. CDR3 length equals 13 residues. Germline CDR1 and CDR2: GTSNPN and SVGIG (reference sequence). The V end lost 1 base, the J end lost 8 bases, and 14 bases lay between the germline ends. CDR3 protein: CAWSERRESGYTF. As DNA, the CDR3 is TGTGCCTGGAGTGAACGCCGGGAGTCAGGCTACACCTTC.

Remarks on this clone: The junction does not match germline at one end; this may be a read error. The chain combines TRBV2 with TRBJ2-5; 11 bases are a match to TRBD2. The germline V gene has CDR1 SNHLY and CDR2 FYNNEI. The CDR3 has 14 amino acids. Here the CDR3 DNA reads TGTGCCAGCAGAGCTAGCGGGGGGCTAGAGGCCCAGTACTTC. It specifies CASRASGGLEAQYF. Variable domain in full (rest from reference TRBV2 and TRBJ2-5): EPEVTQTPSHQVTQMGQEVILRCVPISNHLYFYWYRQILGQKVEFLVSFYNNEISEKSEIFDDQFSVERPDGSNFTLKIRSTKLEDSAMYFCASRASGGLEAQYFGPGTRLLVL.

This clone was found once. This chain's CDR3 is CASSGHGTALLEQYF. CDR3 in DNA: TGTGCCAGCAGTGGGCACGGGACAGCCTTACTGGAGCAGTACTTC. This rearrangement joins TRBV2 to TRBJ2-7, with 7 bases that match TRBD1. The CDR3 totals 15 residues. Germline CDR1 SNHLY, CDR2 FYNNEI. The J segment lost 7 bases and the V segment lost 4 bases, leaving 13 bases of the junction unmatched.

This chain joins TRBV7-3 and TRBJ2-1; 9 bases align to TRBD2. The V and J ends lost 5 bases and 2 bases, in that order; junction bases with no gene match: 7. Germline V CDR1 and CDR2: SGHTA, FQGTGA. The CDR3 loop spans 16 amino acids. CDR3 bases: TGTGCCAGCAGCCCCTTTAGCGGGAGCACCTACAATGAGCAGTTCTTC. Its protein product is CASSPFSGSTYNEQFF. Full variable domain (outside the CDR3, taken from reference TRBV7-3 and TRBJ2-1): GAGVSQTPSNKVTEKGKYVELRCDPISGHTALYWYRQSLGQGPEFLIYFQGTGAADDSGLPNDRFFAVRPEGSVSTLKIQRTERGDSAVYLCASSPFSGSTYNEQFFGPGTRLTVL.

The rearrangement joins TRBV20-1 to TRBJ2-1; 9 bases fit TRBD2. V trimming: 5 bases; J trimming: 15 bases; junction bases outside the gene matches: 8. CDR3 length: 11 residues. Looked up from germline, CDR1 is DFQATT and CDR2 is SNEGSKA (reference sequence). Here the CDR3 DNA reads TGCAGTGCTCGAGCCGGGACTAGCACGTTCTTC. This encodes CSARAGTSTFF.

This chain uses TRBV6-5 with TRBJ2-5; D is unclear. The CDR3 sequence is 11 residues long. Trimming took 6 bases from V and 6 from J, leaving 8 bases between them. The V gene's germline CDR1 is MNHEY and CDR2 SVGAGI. As DNA, the CDR3 is TGTGCCAGCAGGAAAAGCAAGACCCAGTACTTC. This translates into CASRKSKTQYF.

DNA of the CDR3: TGTGCCAGTAGTATCCCCGGGACAGCCTCCTACGAGCAGTACTTC. Its translation is CASSIPGTASYEQYF. This chain links TRBV19 with TRBJ2-7, with 7 bases that match TRBD1. This CDR3 spans 15 amino acids. V lost 3 bases and J lost 0; bases outside the gene matches: 5. The germline V gene encodes CDR1 LNHDA and CDR2 SQIVND (reference sequence).

This clone was counted once. The chain combines TRBV5-6 with TRBJ1-6; the D gene is possibly TRBD1 (6 bases). V was shortened by 1 base and J by 7 bases, with 12 bases between the two germline ends. Germline V gives CDR1 SGHDT, CDR2 YYEEEE. The CDR3 sequence is 15 residues long. CDR3 sequence: CASSLPTGKNSPLHF. The CDR3 DNA is TGTGCCAGCAGCTTGCCCACAGGGAAAAATTCACCCCTCCACTTT. The variable domain in full, completed from reference TRBV5-6 and TRBJ1-6, reads DAGVTQSPTHLIKTRGQQVTLRCSPKSGHDTVSWYQQALGQGPQFIFQYYEEEERQRGNFPDRFSGHQFPNYSSELNVNALLLGDSALYLCASSLPTGKNSPLHFGNGTRLTVT.

This clone was recorded once. The chain employs TRBV7-9 and TRBJ2-3; tentative D call: TRBD2 (5 bases). Trimming shortened V by 1 base and J by 2 bases, and 13 bases separated the two germline ends. In germline, CDR1 is SEHNR, CDR2 FQNEAQ (reference sequence). The CDR3 has 16 amino acids. The CDR3 bases are TGTGCCAGCAGCTTAGGAGGTTGGACTCCCACAGATACGCAGTATTTT. Translation: CASSLGGWTPTDTQYF.

The gene calls are TRBV2 and TRBJ1-1, with a weak D call TRBD1 (5 bases). CDR3 length: 14 amino acids. Germline assignment: CDR1 SNHLY and CDR2 FYNNEI. The V gene lost 6 bases and the J gene lost 5 bases, with 16 bases spanning the gap. The CDR3 DNA sequence: TGTGCCAGCAGGGGGGGGACCGCAAAGACTGAAGCTTTCTTT. This codes for CASRGGTAKTEAFF.